The 2 T cell receptor beta chains reported below all come from one sample, sequenced in a study of beta chain features in type 1 diabetes. Expressed TCRB transcripts were sequenced, since all the RNA that had been isolated was reverse transcribed. Profiled with immunoSEQ multiplex PCR; TCRdb holds only in-frame clones, not every one. The sample comprises about 360,000 clones, 10% to 15% of which are singletons, and approximately 0.01% rests with the top ten. Study findings and constraints: Type 1 diabetes patients had moderately but significantly shorter TCRB CDR3s in all four CD4+ subsets.

Antigens for these TCRs are unknown. The sample consisted of naive CD4+ T cells from blood. These receptors originate from a woman younger than 35 with type 1 diabetes.

V is TRBV4-3 and J is TRBJ2-7; 7 nucleotides align to TRBD2. Germline CDR1 is LGHNA and CDR2 is YSLEER. V gave up 2 bases and J gave up 4 bases; unmatched junction bases: 11. The CDR3 loop spans 16 amino acids. The CDR3 spells CASSQNHRAGRYEQYF. In nucleotides, the CDR3 is TGCGCCAGCAGCCAAAATCACCGAGCGGGAAGGTACGAGCAGTACTTC.

This clone was picked up a small number of times. This chain connects TRBV11-2 to TRBJ2-3; no clear D. This CDR3 contains 12 residues. Deletions cut 5 bases from V and 7 bases from J, with 10 bases between. CDR1 is SGHAT, CDR2 FQNNGV, per germline. The CDR3 sequence: CASSPEFHTQYF. CDR3 nucleotide sequence: TGTGCCAGCAGCCCGGAGTTCCATACGCAGTATTTT.